This T cell receptor beta chain derives from a study of tumor and adjacent non-tumor tissue in lung cancer. RNA was extracted from bulk tissue without any cell sorting. With respect to this clonotype: The junction departs from germline at one end; a sequencing error may be responsible.

Germline CDR1 is SGHAT and CDR2 is FQNNGV. The CDR3 runs to 17 residues. TCRbeta libraries were built with three rounds of nested PCR, modified from ARM-PCR. TCRdb reanalysed the multiplex PCR reads using MiXCR and keeps one entry per CDR3 protein. In the table there are about 200,000 distinct CDR3 sequences, 70% to 75% of which are singletons. The sample was lung tumor tissue. This sequence originates from a man aged 55 to 70 with non-small cell lung cancer. V and J are TRBV11-2 and TRBJ2-2, with a possible D match to TRBD2 (7 bases). The CDR3 region is CASSWPVRGANTWELFF. CDR3 coding DNA: TGTGCCAGCAGCTGGCCGGTACGGGGGGCGAACACCTGGGAGCTGTTTTTC.